The next 22 T cell receptor beta chains were all read from a single sample in a study of regulatory T cells in long-lasting Graves disease. TCR beta libraries were built with iRepertoire HTBI primers and Arm-PCR of CDR3 regions. TCRdb reprocessed the multiplex PCR reads via MiXCR and lists one record per CDR3 protein. The data show about 460,000 distinct CDR3 sequences, with around 15% seen just once and approximately 15% held by the top ten. The time point was: newly diagnosed GD, antithyroid drugs for less than 3 months. PBMC RNA was the source of the TCR library. These data also formed part of another study, on T cells in Graves' hyperthyroidism and ophthalmopathy.

This material consisted of peripheral blood mononuclear cells (PBMCs), taken at new diagnosis, from a patient treated with antithyroid drugs. All receptors come from a woman aged 45-60 years with Graves disease.

A word on this clonotype: Given a much more abundant clone one base away, this may be a read error. The genes are TRBV2 and TRBJ2-1; D is undetermined. The CDR3 has 19 amino acids. The germline CDR1 and CDR2 sequences are SNHLY and FYNNEI. V lost 3 bases, J lost 0 bases, and 21 bases lay in between. CDR3 nucleotide sequence: TGTGCCAGCAGTGACCCCCGCCCGCCTAGATCTAGCTCCTACAATGAGCAGTTCTTC. Translating gives CASSDPRPPRSSSYNEQFF.

This clonotype was seen a few times. The chain employs TRBV5-1 and TRBJ2-1, with D hard to call. V shed 5 bases and J shed 2 bases, with 8 bases lying between them. CDR3 size: 13 residues. Germline V gives CDR1 SGHRS, CDR2 YFSETQ. The CDR3 nucleotides read TGCGCCAGCAGAGGCACCACCTACAATGAGCAGTTCTTC. Protein: CASRGTTYNEQFF.

This clonotype was found a few times. The rearrangement joins TRBV10-1 to TRBJ2-1, with 10 bases that match TRBD2. CDR1 is WNHNN and CDR2 is SYGVQD in the germline V gene (reference sequence). J lost 9 bases, V lost 6 bases, and 5 bases had no gene match. The CDR3 length is 13 residues. The CDR3 spells CASREREGGEQFF. The CDR3 nucleotides read TGCGCCAGCAGGGAGCGGGAGGGTGGTGAGCAGTTCTTC.

This rearrangement joins TRBV11-3 to TRBJ2-3, with D perhaps TRBD1 (6 bases). In germline, CDR1 is SGHNT, CDR2 YENEEA. V dropped 5 bases and J dropped 0 bases, with 24 bases sitting between them. There are 19 residues in the CDR3. The CDR3 bases are TGTGCCAGCAGCCTTAGAACATCGAACAGGGCCCCTAGCACAGATACGCAGTATTTT. The encoded protein is CASSLRTSNRAPSTDTQYF.

This clonotype was recorded many times. The genes are TRBV6-1 and TRBJ2-7; TRBD2 matches at 7 bases. In germline, CDR1 is MNHNS, CDR2 SASEGT. The CDR3 sequence is 14 residues long. V shed 2 bases and J 3 bases; nucleotides not matched to a gene: 4. CDR3 protein: CASSERLADYEQYF. The CDR3, as DNA: TGTGCCAGCAGTGAACGACTAGCAGACTACGAGCAGTACTTC.

The table lists this clonotype with a few counts. The genes are TRBV3-1 and TRBJ2-3; 8 bases match TRBD2. V dropped 0 bases and J dropped 0; count of bases not matched to a gene: 8. In germline, CDR1 is LGHDT, CDR2 YNNKEL (reference sequence). The CDR3 runs to 18 residues. In nucleotides, the CDR3 is TGTGCCAGCAGCCAAGAATTCCCCCAGCGGGAGAGCACAGATACGCAGTATTTT. Its translation: CASSQEFPQRESTDTQYF.

J is TRBJ1-1 and V is TRBV6-1, with D possibly TRBD1 on 6 matching bases. Germline CDR1 reads MNHNS; CDR2 reads SASEGT. This CDR3 comprises 15 residues. V dropped 6 bases and J dropped 11 bases, with 25 bases sitting between them. Here the CDR3 reads CASRATDRSTLKAFF. CDR3 coding DNA: TGTGCCAGCAGAGCCACCGACAGGAGCACACTGAAGGCTTTCTTT.

This clonotype was seen ten or more times. This chain links TRBV6-1 with TRBJ1-2; D gene unclear. Germline values: CDR1 MNHNS, CDR2 SASEGT. The CDR3 spans 16 residues. Between the trimmed V and J ends, which lost 5 bases and 7 bases, there was a span of 23 bases. The CDR3 loop is CASSPTQALPQSGYTF. CDR3 bases: TGTGCCAGCAGTCCCACCCAGGCACTCCCGCAATCTGGCTACACCTTC.

The chain recombines TRBV5-4 with TRBJ1-4; 7 nucleotides match TRBD1. This CDR3 is 14 amino acids long. V lost 2 bases to trimming and J lost 7 bases; unmatched junction nucleotides: 5. From germline, CDR1 is SGHNT and CDR2 YYREEE (reference sequence). The CDR3 DNA reads TGTGCCAGCAGCTTACAGGGGATGAGTGAAAAACTGTTTTTT. Translated, it gives CASSLQGMSEKLFF.

This clonotype was detected a few times. The gene calls are TRBV28 and TRBJ2-1, with D hard to call. V was shortened by 7 bases and J by 7 bases, with 8 bases between the two germline ends. The CDR3 covers 11 residues. Per germline, CDR1 MDHEN and CDR2 SYDVKM. The CDR3 region has the DNA TGTGCCAGCAACAGCAATAATGAGCAGTTCTTC. Residues: CASNSNNEQFF.

As concerns this clonotype: Because the CDR3 is missing its conserved closing phenylalanine or tryptophan, this is likely a read error. The genes are TRBV27 and TRBJ2-1; TRBD1 aligns across 7 bases. V gave up 6 bases and J gave up 2 bases; unmatched junction bases: 4. Per the germline V gene, CDR1 is MNHEY and CDR2 is SMNVEV (reference sequence). The CDR3 has 14 residues. CDR3: CASSWDRAYNEQFS. The CDR3 DNA follows: TGTGCCAGCAGCTGGGACAGAGCCTACAATGAGCAGTTCTCC.

Ten or more counts support this clonotype. V gene TRBV12-3 or TRBV12-4 combines with J gene TRBJ2-2, with D perhaps TRBD2 (6 bases). Trimming left V 5 bases short and J 0 bases short, with 13 bases between. The CDR3 totals 16 residues. The CDR3 loop is CASSPGVYANTGELFF. The CDR3 DNA reads as TGTGCCAGCAGTCCGGGAGTCTACGCGAACACCGGGGAGCTGTTTTTT.

This clonotype was detected ten times or more. The chain has TRBV2 and TRBJ1-1, with D perhaps matching TRBD1 (6 bases). V lost 5 bases and J lost 5, with 18 bases in between. The CDR3 runs 15 residues. The germline V gene encodes CDR1 SNHLY and CDR2 FYNNEI. CDR3 coding DNA: TGTGCCAGCAGTAGTCACAGGGTTAGAGGAACTGAAGCTTTCTTT. Protein: CASSSHRVRGTEAFF.

This clonotype was seen a handful of times. V is TRBV5-1 and J is TRBJ2-7, with unresolved D. This CDR3 spans 12 amino acids. V shed 2 bases and J shed 3 bases, with 6 bases lying between them. The germline gives CDR1 SGHRS, CDR2 YFSETQ. As DNA, the CDR3 is TGCGCCAGCAGCTTAAACCACTACGAGCAGTACTTC. This sequence encodes CASSLNHYEQYF.

This clonotype was found a few times. A much larger clone differs by one base, so this may be a read error. The chain is built from TRBV11-2 and TRBJ2-3; 7 positions match TRBD1. CDR1 is SGHAT, CDR2 FQNNGV, per germline. The CDR3 extends over 15 amino acids. In DNA form, the CDR3 reads TGTGCCAGCCGCTTAGGGGGCACAGGGACAGATACGCAGTATTTT. Translation gives CASRLGGTGTDTQYF.

This clonotype was seen only a few times. The chain recombines TRBV7-9 with TRBJ2-7; 7 bases line up with TRBD2. V lost 5 bases, J lost 0 bases, and 7 bases stayed unmatched. CDR3 size: 15 residues. Looked up from germline, CDR1 is SEHNR and CDR2 is FQNEAQ (reference sequence). The CDR3 spells CASSISGVISYEQYF. DNA of the CDR3: TGTGCCAGCAGCATCAGCGGGGTTATCTCCTACGAGCAGTACTTC.

There are many counts of this clonotype. This chain uses TRBV7-6 with TRBJ1-2; tentative D call: TRBD1 (5 bases). Germline V CDR1 and CDR2: SGHVS, FNYEAQ. The CDR3 extends over 13 amino acids. V lost 5 bases, J lost 6 bases, and 13 bases lay in between. The CDR3 nucleotides read TGTGCCAGCAGCCTAGGACTGGGGGATGGCTACACCTTC. Protein sequence: CASSLGLGDGYTF.

This clonotype was counted between two and nine times. One junction end disagrees with the germline gene, perhaps due to a read error. J is TRBJ2-3 and V is TRBV12-3 or TRBV12-4; TRBD2 agrees at 9 bases. The CDR3 is 15 amino acids. The CDR3 region is CASSLSAGGSDAQYF. CDR3 DNA sequence: TGTGCCAGCAGTTTATCAGCGGGAGGATCAGATGCGCAGTATTTT.

This clonotype came up many times. J is TRBJ2-1 and V is TRBV6-1; maybe TRBD2 (7 bases). The CDR3 contains 16 residues. Trimming took off 7 bases at V and 4 bases at J, with 20 bases between the two ends. The germline gives CDR1 MNHNS, CDR2 SASEGT. In nucleotides, the CDR3 is TGTGCCAGCACCGCGGGGGCGACAGTTCGTTACAATGAGCAGTTCTTC. Translating it yields CASTAGATVRYNEQFF.

This clonotype was seen at least ten times. The J gene is TRBJ2-5, the V gene TRBV12-3 or TRBV12-4; no firm D call. The CDR3 has 10 residues. Trimming left V 8 bases short and J 5 bases short, with 6 bases between. The CDR3 DNA reads as TGTGCCAGCGGATTGGAGACCCAGTACTTC. This gives the protein CASGLETQYF.

This clonotype was observed many times. The chain joins TRBV2 to TRBJ2-1; 11 nucleotides agree with TRBD2. Trimming took 4 bases from V and 1 from J; bases not matched to a gene: 15. Germline V lookup: CDR1 SNHLY, CDR2 FYNNEI. The CDR3 consists of 20 residues. The CDR3: CASSGPGGLAGGWSYNEQFF. CDR3 DNA sequence: TGTGCCAGCAGTGGCCCGGGCGGTCTAGCGGGAGGTTGGTCCTACAATGAGCAGTTCTTC. Looking up the rest from reference TRBV2 and TRBJ2-1 gives the full variable domain: EPEVTQTPSHQVTQMGQEVILRCVPISNHLYFYWYRQILGQKVEFLVSFYNNEISEKSEIFDDQFSVERPDGSNFTLKIRSTKLEDSAMYFCASSGPGGLAGGWSYNEQFFGPGTRLTVL.

A note on this clonotype: A much larger clonotype is one base distant, so this may be a read error. V usage is TRBV20-1 and J usage is TRBJ2-1, with TRBD2 matching 10 bases. The CDR3 has 14 amino acids. CDR1 DFQATT and CDR2 SNEGSKA come from the germline V gene (reference sequence). Written as DNA, the CDR3 is TGCAGTGCCACGGGACTAGCGATGATGAATGCGCAGTTCTTC. It encodes CSATGLAMMNAQFF.